This TCR beta chain was observed in a study of T cell clusters in autoimmune cytopenias. Multiplex touch-down PCR amplified TRB using TRB-A and TRB-B pools in one tube. TCRdb reanalyzed the multiplex PCR reads and collapses them to one entry per CDR3 protein, without DNA. The sample is made up of around 11,000 distinct CDR3 sequences, and the top ten hold roughly 21% of it. The CDR3 has 14 residues. Per germline, CDR1 MNHEY and CDR2 SVGEGT. As for this clonotype: Its target is unknown.

Each sample's input was approximately 0.25 ug genomic DNA, some 40,000 genome equivalents. Findings and limits, study-wide: A dominant lymphoma-associated repertoire apparently masked the cluster-lack signature in secondary cytopenia versus chronic lymphocytic leukemia. Exclusive TRB clusters were about 2.8-fold more numerous in healthy donors than in active autoimmune hepatitis.

This sample was also put to use in a study of T cell repertoires in aging, cancer and after chemotherapy. That study adds: Donors were grouped into six age bands spanning 30 or younger through 70 or older. Clear clonal overlap appeared across healthy donor samples taken over several months to years.

Sequenced material: peripheral blood. The clonotype was recovered from a human donor in good health. The chain joins TRBV6-2 or TRBV6-3 to TRBJ2-2. This CDR3 reads CASSYELNTGELFF.